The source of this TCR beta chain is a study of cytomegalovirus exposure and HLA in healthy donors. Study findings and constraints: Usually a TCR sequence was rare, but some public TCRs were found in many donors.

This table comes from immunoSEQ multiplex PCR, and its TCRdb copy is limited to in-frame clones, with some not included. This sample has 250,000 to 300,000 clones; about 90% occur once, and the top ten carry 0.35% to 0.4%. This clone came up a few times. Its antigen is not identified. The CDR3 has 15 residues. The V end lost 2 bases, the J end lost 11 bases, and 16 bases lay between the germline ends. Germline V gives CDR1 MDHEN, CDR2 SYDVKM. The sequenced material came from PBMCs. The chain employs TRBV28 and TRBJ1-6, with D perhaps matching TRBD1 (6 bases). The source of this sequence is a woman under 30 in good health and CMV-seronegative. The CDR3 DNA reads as TGTGCCAGCAGTTTAGATGTGGACAGTATACCACCCCTCCACTTT. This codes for CASSLDVDSIPPLHF.